This TCR beta chain was retrieved from a study of response to subunit inactivated influenza vaccine. Findings of the study overall: The authors put forward the suggestion that each seasonal influenza vaccination may bring in only a limited number of new T cells.

MiXCR, applied by TCRdb to the RT-PCR reads, yields one record per CDR3 protein. The sample lists about 520,000 distinct CDR3 sequences, about 7.2% occurring once. This clonotype was observed many times. Its antigen remains unknown. Per germline, CDR1 LGHDT and CDR2 YNNKEL (reference sequence). The V end was cut by 1 base, the J end by 0 bases, with 7 bases between. The CDR3 length is 15 residues. This TCR was sampled from a man between 50 and 75 years old who received an inactivated influenza vaccine. This sample comprised PBMCs from blood, obtained less than 25 months after vaccination. The rearrangement joins TRBV3-1 to TRBJ1-3; D gene unclear. The CDR3 nucleotides read TGTGCCAGCAGCCAAGCACCGTACTCTGGAAACACCATATATTTT. Translation gives CASSQAPYSGNTIYF.